This T cell receptor (beta chain) was observed in a study of T cell changes during pregnancy in multiple sclerosis. Some clones are missing from TCRdb's copy, which holds only in-frame ones; the method was immunoSEQ multiplex PCR. The table lists about 33,000 clones, about 90% of them singletons. Germline CDR1 reads SEHNR; CDR2 reads FQNEAQ (reference sequence). CDR3 length: 18 residues. The trim removed 1 base at V and 1 base at J, leaving 11 bases unmatched. The TCR originated in a female donor in good health, enrolled as a control in a pregnancy study. The source was CD4+ T cells from peripheral blood mononuclear cells, collected in the third trimester of pregnancy. The V gene is TRBV7-9, the J gene TRBJ2-3, with TRBD2 matching over 7 bases. The CDR3 spells CASSLGSSGAPGTDTQYF. For the CDR3, the DNA is TGTGCCAGCAGCTTAGGTTCTAGCGGAGCCCCCGGCACAGATACGCAGTATTTT. The entire variable domain, with the rest obtained from reference TRBV7-9 and TRBJ2-3, is as follows: DTGVSQNPRHKITKRGQNVTFRCDPISEHNRLYWYRQTLGQGPEFLTYFQNEAQLEKSRLLSDRFSAERPKGSFSTLEIQRTEQGDSAMYLCASSLGSSGAPGTDTQYFGPGTRLTVL.